This T cell receptor (beta chain) was captured by sequencing in a study of B cell selection in AIRE deficiency. Overall study findings and caveats: TCRbeta-only data showed roughly 37% of shared healthy Treg sequences in healthy Tconv. Only about 9.3% of some 3,300 shared Treg sequences were patient-specific; roughly 30% healthy-specific.

Per the germline V gene, CDR1 is MDHEN and CDR2 is SYDVKM. This CDR3 has 15 residues. V was clipped by 3 bases and J by 8 bases, with 19 bases between them. TCRdb keeps only in-frame clones here, not all; method: immunoSEQ multiplex PCR. The repertoire includes roughly 24,000 clones, approximately 96% of them detected once, and 0.15% to 0.2% sits in the top ten. CD4+CD127+ cells were sorted as the conventional CD4 T cells. Healthy unrelated donors supplied the control samples. A word on this clone: What it binds is not known.

Sequencing was performed on CD4+CD127+ conventional T cells sorted from PBMCs. The sequence was collected from a human donor in good health. The V and J genes are TRBV28 and TRBJ1-1; unclear D gene. Here the CDR3 reads CASSFQVRKGSEAFF. The DNA of the CDR3 is TGTGCCAGCAGTTTCCAGGTTCGGAAGGGTAGCGAAGCTTTCTTT.